This T cell receptor (beta chain) is drawn from a study of control samples from healthy donors and cancer patients. On this clone itself: One end of the junction does not line up with germline, which may come from a read error.

Germline V gene data show CDR1 as SNHLY and CDR2 as FYNNEI. The CDR3 is 13 amino acids. Assay used: immunoSEQ multiplex PCR; TCRdb lists only in-frame clones, some missing. The sample gives over 150,000 clones, approximately 92% of which show up once; 2% is in the top ten. The receptor comes from a woman in her forties in good health. V gene TRBV2 combines with J gene TRBJ1-2, with D perhaps TRBD1 (6 bases). The sample comprised blood. The CDR3 sequence: CASSEGGNYGYTF. The CDR3 DNA follows: TGTGCCAGCAGCGAAGGGGGGAACTATGGCTACACCTTC.